The next 2 T cell receptor beta chains were all read from a single sample in a study of blood T cells in healthy people across ages. A J-beta primer mix and a sample-barcoded 5' primer were used in a second PCR of roughly 6 to 11 cycles. TCRdb reanalysed the 5' RACE reads using MiXCR and keeps one entry per CDR3 protein. The sample gives approximately 1.5 million distinct CDR3 sequences, about 35% of which show up once; about 10% is in the top ten. Sequences were obtained from blood. The receptors were gathered from a woman aged 25 to 45 in good health.

The DNA of the CDR3 is TGTGCCAGCAGCTTAGGTCCAGGACAAAGGCAGCCCCAGCATTTT. This codes for CASSLGPGQRQPQHF. The V call is TRBV7-2, the J call TRBJ1-5; D possibly corresponds to TRBD1 (5 bases). There are 15 residues in the CDR3. Trimming took off 1 base at V and 7 bases at J, with 14 bases between the two ends. Germline CDR1 is SGHTA and CDR2 is FQGNSA.

This clonotype was found many times. The J gene is TRBJ2-3, the V gene TRBV29-1, with 9 bases fitting TRBD1. The CDR3 has 14 residues. With V trimmed by 6 bases and J by 7 bases, 11 bases remained unmatched. CDR1 is SQVTM, CDR2 ANQGSEA, per germline. CDR3 protein: CSVIGWDRVNTQYF. For the CDR3, the DNA is TGCAGCGTGATAGGATGGGACAGGGTGAATACGCAGTATTTT.